This T cell receptor beta chain was observed in a study of human T cells and chemical hapten exposure. As for time point: patch test 2, 6 weeks after DPC sensitization. Noted treatment: therapeutic diphenylcyclopropenone sensitization with weekly scalp DPC. Drawing of blood took place ahead of applying each patch test. It was unfractionated whole blood from which total RNA was extracted. Individual cDNA molecules received unique molecular identifiers in the library. MiXCR was run by TCRdb on the RACE reads, yielding one entry per CDR3 protein. The sample gives roughly 52,000 distinct CDR3 sequences, about 10% of which show up once; roughly 1.7% is in the top ten. The V gene end was trimmed by 6 bases and the J gene end by 10 bases; junction bases not matched to a gene: 6. CDR3 size: 11 residues. CDR1 and CDR2 from the germline V gene are SQVTM and ANQGSEA.

The V and J genes are TRBV29-1 and TRBJ1-1; 9 bases agree with TRBD1. The receptor's source is a woman aged 45-59 years with alopecia areata. Some clones in this sample may be carry-over from other donors' samples. The sample consisted of whole blood, taken in connection with sensitization to the hapten diphenylcyclopropenone (DPC). The CDR3 reads CSVGTGMRAFF. CDR3 bases: TGCAGCGTGGGGACAGGGATGAGAGCTTTCTTT.